The clone carrying this T cell receptor beta chain was detected a few times. Its antigen is not identified. There are 14 residues in the CDR3. Trimming stripped 4 bases from V and 1 base from J, with 10 bases between. The cDNA came from 5'RACE, which used 10-nucleotide random UMIs. TCRdb re-analysed the 5' RACE reads in MiXCR, keeping a single row per CDR3 protein. The table includes about 55,000 distinct CDR3 sequences, more than 4% detected once. These data belong to a study of neurological immune-mediated disorders. Across the study: Among the 34 patients with multiple sclerosis, about 31 were relapsing-remitting, while 3 were secondary progressive.

Overall study findings and caveats: Phylogenetic grouping assigned the repertoires of 18 of 34 multiple sclerosis patients to one related-CDR3 cluster, which constitutes a possible signature. None of the CDR3 amino acid sequences found in expanded clones was shared across subjects. This suggests that the TCR-beta repertoires were private in all groups.

The chain has TRBV12-3 or TRBV12-4 and TRBJ1-1; D call uncertain. This TCR was sampled from a man aged 45-65 years with multiple sclerosis. Sequencing was carried out using PBMCs. This chain's CDR3 is CASSSMGTNTEAFF. CDR3 coding DNA: TGTGCCAGCAGTTCAATGGGTACGAACACTGAAGCTTTCTTT.